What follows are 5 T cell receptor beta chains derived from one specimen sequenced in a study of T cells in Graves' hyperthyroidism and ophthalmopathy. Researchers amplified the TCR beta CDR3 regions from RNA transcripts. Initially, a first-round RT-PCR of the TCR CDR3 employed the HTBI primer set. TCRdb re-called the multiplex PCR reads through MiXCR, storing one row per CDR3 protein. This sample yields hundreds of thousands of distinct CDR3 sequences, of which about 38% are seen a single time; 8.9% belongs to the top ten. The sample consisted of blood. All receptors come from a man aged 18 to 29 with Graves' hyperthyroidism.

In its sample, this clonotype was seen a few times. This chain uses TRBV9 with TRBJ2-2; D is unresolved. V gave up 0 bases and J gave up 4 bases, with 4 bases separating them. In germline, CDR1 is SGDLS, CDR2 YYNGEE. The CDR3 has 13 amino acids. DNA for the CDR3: TGTGCCAGCAGCGTAGCATTCACCGGGGAGCTGTTTTTT. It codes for CASSVAFTGELFF.

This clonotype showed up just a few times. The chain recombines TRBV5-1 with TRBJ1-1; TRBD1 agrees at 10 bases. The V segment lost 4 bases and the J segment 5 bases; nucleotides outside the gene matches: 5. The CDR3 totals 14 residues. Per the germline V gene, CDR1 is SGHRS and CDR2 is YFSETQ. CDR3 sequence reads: CASSDGTGETEAFF. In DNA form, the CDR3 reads TGCGCCAGCAGCGACGGGACAGGGGAGACTGAAGCTTTCTTT.

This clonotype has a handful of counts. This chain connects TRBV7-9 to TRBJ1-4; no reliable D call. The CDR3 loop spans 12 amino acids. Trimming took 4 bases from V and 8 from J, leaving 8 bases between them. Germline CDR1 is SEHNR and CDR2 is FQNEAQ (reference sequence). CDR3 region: CASSSFREKLFF. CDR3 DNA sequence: TGTGCCAGCAGCTCCTTTAGGGAAAAACTGTTTTTT.

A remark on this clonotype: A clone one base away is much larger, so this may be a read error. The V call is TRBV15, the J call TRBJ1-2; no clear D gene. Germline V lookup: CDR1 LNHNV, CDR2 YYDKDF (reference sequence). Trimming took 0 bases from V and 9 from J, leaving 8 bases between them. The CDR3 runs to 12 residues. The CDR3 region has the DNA TGTGCCACCAGCAGAGATCGGGAGAGCTACACCTTC. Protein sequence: CATSRDRESYTF.

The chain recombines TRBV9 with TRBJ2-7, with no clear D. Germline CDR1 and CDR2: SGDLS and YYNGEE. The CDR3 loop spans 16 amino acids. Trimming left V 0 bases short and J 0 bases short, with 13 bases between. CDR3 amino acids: CASSVAPDGSSYEQYF. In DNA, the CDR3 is TGTGCCAGCAGCGTAGCTCCGGACGGAAGCTCCTACGAGCAGTACTTC.